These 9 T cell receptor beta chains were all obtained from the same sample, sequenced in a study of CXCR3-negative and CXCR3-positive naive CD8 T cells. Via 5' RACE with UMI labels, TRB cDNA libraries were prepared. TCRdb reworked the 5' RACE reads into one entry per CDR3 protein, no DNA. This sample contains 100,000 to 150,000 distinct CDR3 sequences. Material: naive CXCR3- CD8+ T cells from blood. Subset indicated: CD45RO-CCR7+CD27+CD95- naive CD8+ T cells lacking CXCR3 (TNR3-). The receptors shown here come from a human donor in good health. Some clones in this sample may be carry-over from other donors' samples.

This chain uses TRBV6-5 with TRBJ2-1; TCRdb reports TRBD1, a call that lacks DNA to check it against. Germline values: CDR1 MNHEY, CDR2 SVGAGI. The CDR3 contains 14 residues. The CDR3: CASSYSGTGNEQFF.

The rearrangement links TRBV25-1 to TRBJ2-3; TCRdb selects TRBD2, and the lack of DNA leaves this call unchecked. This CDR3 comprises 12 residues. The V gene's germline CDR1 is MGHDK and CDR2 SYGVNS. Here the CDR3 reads CASRRGLLAQYF.

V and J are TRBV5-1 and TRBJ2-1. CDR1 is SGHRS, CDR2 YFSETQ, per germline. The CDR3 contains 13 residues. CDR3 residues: CASSLEDYNEQFF.

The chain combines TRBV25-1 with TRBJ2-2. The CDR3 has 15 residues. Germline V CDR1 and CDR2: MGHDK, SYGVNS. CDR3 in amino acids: CASSEWAGDTGELFF. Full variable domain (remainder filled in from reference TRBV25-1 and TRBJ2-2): EADIYQTPRYLVIGTGKKITLECSQTMGHDKMYWYQQDPGMELHLIHYSYGVNSTEKGDLSSESTVSRIRTEHFPLTLESARPSHTSQYLCASSEWAGDTGELFFGEGSRLTVL.

CDR3: CASSLALTDAQYF. The gene calls are TRBV11-1 and TRBJ2-3. Per germline, CDR1 SGHAT and CDR2 FQDESV (reference sequence). This CDR3 spans 13 amino acids.

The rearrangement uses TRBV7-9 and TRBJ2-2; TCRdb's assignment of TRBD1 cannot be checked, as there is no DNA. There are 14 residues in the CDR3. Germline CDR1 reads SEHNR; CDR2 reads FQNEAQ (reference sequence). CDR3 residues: CASSRGQSTGELFF.

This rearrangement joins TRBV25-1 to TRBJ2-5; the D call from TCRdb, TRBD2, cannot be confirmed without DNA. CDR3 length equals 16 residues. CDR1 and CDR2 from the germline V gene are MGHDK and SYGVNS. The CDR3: CASSGRGLAVQETQYF.

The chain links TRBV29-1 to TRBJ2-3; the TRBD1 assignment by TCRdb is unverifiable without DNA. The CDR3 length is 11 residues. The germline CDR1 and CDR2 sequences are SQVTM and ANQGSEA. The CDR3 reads CSCYRGVTQYF.

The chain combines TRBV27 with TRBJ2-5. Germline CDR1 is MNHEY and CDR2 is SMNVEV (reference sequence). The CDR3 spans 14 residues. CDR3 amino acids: CASSYSSGWETQYF.